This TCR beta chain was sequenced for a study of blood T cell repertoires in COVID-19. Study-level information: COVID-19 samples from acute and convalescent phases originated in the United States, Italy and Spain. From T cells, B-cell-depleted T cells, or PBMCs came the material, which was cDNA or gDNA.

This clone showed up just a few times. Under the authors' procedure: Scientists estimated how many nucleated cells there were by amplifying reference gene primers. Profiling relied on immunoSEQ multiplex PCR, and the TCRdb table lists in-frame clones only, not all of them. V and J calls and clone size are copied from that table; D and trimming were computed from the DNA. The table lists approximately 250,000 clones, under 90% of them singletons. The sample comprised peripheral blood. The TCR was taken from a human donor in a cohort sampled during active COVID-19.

The CDR3 DNA follows: TGTGCCAGCAGTGAAGCAGGGGGCGCGGGTAATCAGCCCCAGCATTTT. Translated, it gives CASSEAGGAGNQPQHF. The V and J genes are TRBV6-1 and TRBJ1-5; the match to TRBD1 covers 7 bases. Germline V gene lookup returns CDR1 MNHNS and CDR2 SASEGT. J gave up 4 bases and V 0 bases, and 6 bases lay outside the gene matches. The CDR3 covers 16 residues.